This TCR beta chain was retrieved from a study of cytomegalovirus exposure and HLA in healthy donors. Study observations and caveats: Previous analysis showed most TCR beta V segments were productive about 90% or about 30% of the time.

Primers for the PCR totalled 60 Vbeta and 13 Jbeta. Data came from immunoSEQ multiplex PCR; TCRdb stores just in-frame clones and leaves some out. The table has approximately 120,000 clones, about four fifths seen once; the top ten hold around 2.2%. A few counts support this clone. The target antigen is unknown. The source material was PBMCs. The sequence derives from a woman in her twenties or thirties in good health and CMV-seronegative.

CDR3 region: CASSPHTGVVYEQYF. The CDR3 coding sequence is TGTGCCAGCTCACCACACACGGGGGTAGTCTACGAGCAGTACTTC. The rearrangement links TRBV18 to TRBJ2-7; TRBD2 is a possible D gene (6 bases). This CDR3 comprises 15 residues. V was shortened by 1 base and J by 3 bases, with 13 bases between the two germline ends. Germline V gene sequence: CDR1 KGHSH, CDR2 LQKENI.